Presented here are 2 T cell receptor beta chains from one specimen sequenced in a study of T cells after yellow fever vaccination (dated by TCRdb to between 2019 and 2020). The treatment or condition tag for this specimen amounts to: live attenuated yellow fever vaccine strain. The method behind the library was 5' RACE. The instrument was an Illumina HiSeq 2500. TCRdb trimmed the raw reads at Q25, called clones with MiXCR and kept productive beta chains. Identical CDR3 proteins give one entry, which carries the most common genes and DNA. In all, the sample holds approximately 300,000 distinct CDR3 sequences, and about 9.5% of those were seen once. The leading ten clones occupy roughly 18% of the sample. This sample comprised PBMCs, obtained on the day of the first yellow fever vaccination. Receptors originate from a man in his late teens or twenties who received the YFV17D yellow fever vaccine.

The table lists this clonotype with a few counts. The chain recombines TRBV3-1 with TRBJ2-2, with no clear D. The germline CDR1 and CDR2 sequences are LGHDT and YNNKEL (reference sequence). This CDR3 has 15 amino acids. V was pared by 6 bases and J by 1 base, with 12 bases between. CDR3 nucleotides: TGTGCCAGCAGTCAAAAAAACAGGAACACCGGGGAGCTGTTTTTT. Its translation is CASSQKNRNTGELFF.

This clonotype was counted between two and nine times. The chain has TRBV4-3 and TRBJ2-7, with 9 bases identical to TRBD2. Germline CDR1 LGHNA, CDR2 YSLEER. The length of the CDR3 is 15 residues. The trim removed 1 base at V and 2 bases at J, leaving 3 bases unmatched. CDR3 in DNA: TGCGCCAGCAGCCAAGGGCTAGCGGGGCCCTACGAGCAGTACTTC. It is translated as CASSQGLAGPYEQYF.